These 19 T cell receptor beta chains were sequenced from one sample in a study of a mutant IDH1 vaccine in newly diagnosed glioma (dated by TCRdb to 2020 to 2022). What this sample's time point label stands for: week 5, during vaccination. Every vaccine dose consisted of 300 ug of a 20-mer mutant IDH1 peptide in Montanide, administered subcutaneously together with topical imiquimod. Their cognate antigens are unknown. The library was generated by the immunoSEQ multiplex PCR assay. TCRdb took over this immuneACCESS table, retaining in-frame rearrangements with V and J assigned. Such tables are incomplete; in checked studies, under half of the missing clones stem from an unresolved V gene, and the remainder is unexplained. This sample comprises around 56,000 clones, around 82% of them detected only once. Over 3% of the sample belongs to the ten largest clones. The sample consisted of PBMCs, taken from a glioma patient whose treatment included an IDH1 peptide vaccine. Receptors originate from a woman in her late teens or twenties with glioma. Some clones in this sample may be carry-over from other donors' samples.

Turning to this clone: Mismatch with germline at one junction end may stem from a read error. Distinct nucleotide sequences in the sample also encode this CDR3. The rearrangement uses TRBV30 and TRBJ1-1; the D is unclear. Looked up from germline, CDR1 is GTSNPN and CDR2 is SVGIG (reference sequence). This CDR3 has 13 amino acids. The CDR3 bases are TGCGCCTGGAACTCGGGCTTGAACACTGAAGCTTTCTTT. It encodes CAWNSGLNTEAFF.

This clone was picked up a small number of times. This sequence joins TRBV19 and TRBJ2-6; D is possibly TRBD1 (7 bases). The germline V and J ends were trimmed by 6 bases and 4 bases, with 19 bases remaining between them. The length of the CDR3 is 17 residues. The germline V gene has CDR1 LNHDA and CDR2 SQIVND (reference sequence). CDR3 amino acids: CASREGLTGTGANVLTF. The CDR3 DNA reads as TGTGCCAGTAGGGAGGGTCTGACAGGGACAGGGGCCAACGTCCTGACTTTC. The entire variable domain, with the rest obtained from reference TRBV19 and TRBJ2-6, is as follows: DGGITQSPKYLFRKEGQNVTLSCEQNLNHDAMYWYRQDPGQGLRLIYYSQIVNDFQKGDIAEGYSVSREKKESFPLTVTSAQKNPTAFYLCASREGLTGTGANVLTFGAGSRLTVL.

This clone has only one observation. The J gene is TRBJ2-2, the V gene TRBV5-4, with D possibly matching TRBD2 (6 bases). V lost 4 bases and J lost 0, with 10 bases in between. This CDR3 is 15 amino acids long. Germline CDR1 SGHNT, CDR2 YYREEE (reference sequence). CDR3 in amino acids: CASSPGTSNTGELFF. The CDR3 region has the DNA TGTGCCAGCAGCCCCGGGACTTCGAACACCGGGGAGCTGTTTTTT.

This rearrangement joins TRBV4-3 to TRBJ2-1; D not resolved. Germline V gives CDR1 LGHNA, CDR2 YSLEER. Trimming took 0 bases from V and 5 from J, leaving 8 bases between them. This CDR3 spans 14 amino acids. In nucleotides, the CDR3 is TGCGCCAGCAGCCAAGATACAGAAGACAATGAGCAGTTCTTC. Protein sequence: CASSQDTEDNEQFF.

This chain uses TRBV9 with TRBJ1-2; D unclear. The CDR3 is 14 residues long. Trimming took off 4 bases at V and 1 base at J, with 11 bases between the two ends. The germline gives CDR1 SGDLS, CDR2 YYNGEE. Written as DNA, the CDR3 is TGTGCCAGCAGCTTCAGGACGGTTAACTATGGCTACACCTTC. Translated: CASSFRTVNYGYTF.

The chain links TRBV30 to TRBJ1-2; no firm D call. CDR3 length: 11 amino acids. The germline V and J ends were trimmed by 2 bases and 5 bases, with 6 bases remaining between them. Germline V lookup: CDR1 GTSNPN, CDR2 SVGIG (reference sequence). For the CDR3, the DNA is TGTGCCTGGAGTACGGTTTATGGCTACACCTTC. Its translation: CAWSTVYGYTF.

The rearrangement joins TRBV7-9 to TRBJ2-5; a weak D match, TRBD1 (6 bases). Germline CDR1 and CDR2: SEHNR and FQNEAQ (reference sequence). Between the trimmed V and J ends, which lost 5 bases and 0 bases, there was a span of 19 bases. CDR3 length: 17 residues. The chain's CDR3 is CASSPRLPWTDQETQYF. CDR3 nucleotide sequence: TGTGCCAGCAGCCCTAGGCTGCCTTGGACAGACCAAGAGACCCAGTACTTC.

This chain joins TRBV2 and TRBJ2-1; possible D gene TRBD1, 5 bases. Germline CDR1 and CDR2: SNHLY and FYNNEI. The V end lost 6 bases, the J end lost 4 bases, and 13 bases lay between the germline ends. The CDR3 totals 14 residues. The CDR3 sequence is CASRPVDSYNEQFF. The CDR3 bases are TGTGCCAGCAGGCCCGTAGACAGTTACAATGAGCAGTTCTTC.

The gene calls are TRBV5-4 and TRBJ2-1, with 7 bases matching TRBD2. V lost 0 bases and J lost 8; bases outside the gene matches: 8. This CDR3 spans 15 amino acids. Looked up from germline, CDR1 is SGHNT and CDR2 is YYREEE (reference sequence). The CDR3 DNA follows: TGTGCCAGCAGCTTGGATCAGGGAGGGATATATGAGCAGTTCTTC. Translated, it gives CASSLDQGGIYEQFF.

The CDR3 nucleotides are TGTGCCAGCCCTAGGGGGGGGTTGCGCCTCTCTGGAAACACCATATATTTT. Protein sequence: CASPRGGLRLSGNTIYF. V and J are TRBV5-8 and TRBJ1-3; maybe TRBD1 (6 bases). Germline values: CDR1 SGHTS, CDR2 YDEGEE. V was cut by 7 bases and J by 0 bases, with 20 bases left in between. This CDR3 has 17 residues. The full variable domain, in which reference TRBV5-8 and TRBJ1-3 provide the parts outside the CDR3, is EAGVTQSPTHLIKTRGQQATLRCSPISGHTSVYWYQQALGLGLQFLLWYDEGEERNRGNFPPRFSGRQFPNYSSELNVNALELEDSALYLCASPRGGLRLSGNTIYFGEGSWLTVV.

The CDR3 region is CASSRSGSGTSTDTQYF. The DNA of the CDR3 is TGTGCCAGCTCACGATCGGGTAGCGGGACCTCCACAGATACGCAGTATTTT. The V call is TRBV18, the J call TRBJ2-3; 8 bases map to TRBD2. Trimming removed 4 bases from V and 2 bases from J; junction bases left unmatched: 11. The CDR3 has 17 amino acids. Germline V gene data show CDR1 as KGHSH and CDR2 as LQKENI.

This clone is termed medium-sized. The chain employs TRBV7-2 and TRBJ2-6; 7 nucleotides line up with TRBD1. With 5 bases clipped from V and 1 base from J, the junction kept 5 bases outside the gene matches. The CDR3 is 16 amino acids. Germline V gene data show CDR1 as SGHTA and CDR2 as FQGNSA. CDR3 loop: CASSIDRVSGANVLTF. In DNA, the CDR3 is TGTGCCAGCAGCATAGACAGGGTTTCTGGGGCCAACGTCCTGACTTTC.

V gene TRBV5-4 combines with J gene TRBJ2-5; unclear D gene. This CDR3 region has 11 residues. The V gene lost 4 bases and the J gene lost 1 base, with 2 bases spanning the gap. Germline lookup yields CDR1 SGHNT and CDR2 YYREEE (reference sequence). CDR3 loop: CASSLQETQYF. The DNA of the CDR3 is TGTGCCAGCAGCCTCCAAGAGACCCAGTACTTC. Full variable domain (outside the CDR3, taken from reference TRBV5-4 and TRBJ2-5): ETGVTQSPTHLIKTRGQQVTLRCSSQSGHNTVSWYQQALGQGPQFIFQYYREEENGRGNFPPRFSGLQFPNYSSELNVNALELDDSALYLCASSLQETQYFGPGTRLLVL.

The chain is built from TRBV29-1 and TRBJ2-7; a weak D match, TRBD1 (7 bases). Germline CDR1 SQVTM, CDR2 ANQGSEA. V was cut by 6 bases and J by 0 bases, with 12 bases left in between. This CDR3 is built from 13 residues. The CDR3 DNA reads TGCAGCGTGACAGGGAGGTCCTCCTACGAGCAGTACTTC. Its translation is CSVTGRSSYEQYF.

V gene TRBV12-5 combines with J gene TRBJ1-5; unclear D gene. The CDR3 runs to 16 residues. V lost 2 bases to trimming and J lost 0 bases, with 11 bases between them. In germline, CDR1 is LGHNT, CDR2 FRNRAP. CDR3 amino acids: CASGLSSLNSNQPQHF. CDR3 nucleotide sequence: TGTGCTAGTGGTTTGAGTTCCCTGAATAGCAATCAGCCCCAGCATTTT.

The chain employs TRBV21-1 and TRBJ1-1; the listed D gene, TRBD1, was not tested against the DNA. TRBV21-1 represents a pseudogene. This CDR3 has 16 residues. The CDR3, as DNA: TGTGCCAGCAGCAAAGATGGGCAGTTCAAGAACACTGAAGCTTTCTTT. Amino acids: CASSKDGQFKNTEAFF.

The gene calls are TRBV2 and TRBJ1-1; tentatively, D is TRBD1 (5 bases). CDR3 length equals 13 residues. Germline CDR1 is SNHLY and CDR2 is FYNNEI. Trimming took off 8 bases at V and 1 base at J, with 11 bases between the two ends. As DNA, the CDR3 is TGTGCCAGCCACTCTACAGGGAACACTGAAGCTTTCTTT. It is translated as CASHSTGNTEAFF. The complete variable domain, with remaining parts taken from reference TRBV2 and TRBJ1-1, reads EPEVTQTPSHQVTQMGQEVILRCVPISNHLYFYWYRQILGQKVEFLVSFYNNEISEKSEIFDDQFSVERPDGSNFTLKIRSTKLEDSAMYFCASHSTGNTEAFFGQGTRLTVV.

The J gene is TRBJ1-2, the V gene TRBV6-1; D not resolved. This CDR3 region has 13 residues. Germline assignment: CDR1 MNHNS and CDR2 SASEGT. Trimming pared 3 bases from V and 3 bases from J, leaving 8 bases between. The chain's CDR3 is CASSDGGYYGYTF. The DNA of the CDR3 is TGTGCCAGCAGTGACGGAGGGTACTATGGCTACACCTTC.

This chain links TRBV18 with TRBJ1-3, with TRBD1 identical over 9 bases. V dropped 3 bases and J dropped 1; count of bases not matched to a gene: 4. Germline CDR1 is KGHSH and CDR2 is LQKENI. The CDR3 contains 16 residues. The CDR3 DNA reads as TGTGCCAGCTCACCGGGACAGGGTTTTTCTGGAAACACCATATATTTT. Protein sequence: CASSPGQGFSGNTIYF.